The TCR beta chain described here comes from a study of T-cell memory formation after mild COVID-19. Study summary: Each donor largely had its own TCR clusters. Overall study findings and caveats: Clones that shrank (day 15 to 85) were balanced CD4/CD8, whereas later expanders leaned CD4+. Researchers found some responding clones in pre-infection memory, a sign that cross-reactive memory joined.

Amplification by 5'RACE using constant-segment primers produced TCR alpha and TCR beta cDNA libraries that carried sample barcodes and UMIs. TCRdb reprocessed the 5' RACE reads via MiXCR and lists one record per CDR3 protein. The repertoire holds 280,000 or so distinct CDR3 sequences, approximately 8% seen once, with roughly 23% in the top ten. Germline values: CDR1 SEHNR, CDR2 FQNEAQ (reference sequence). V lost 0 bases and J lost 2, with 2 bases in between. The CDR3 totals 12 residues. This clonotype occurred many times. Antigen: not known. The sequenced sample was PBMCs or a T cell subset sorted from them (not recorded which). This chain joins TRBV7-9 and TRBJ2-7; no clear D gene. This receptor was taken from a man between 18 and 29 years old who had mild COVID-19 (a few samples of this study predate the infection). Cell type and time point are not known. The CDR3 is CASSLAAYEQYF. The CDR3 DNA reads as TGTGCCAGCAGCTTAGCGGCCTACGAGCAGTACTTC.